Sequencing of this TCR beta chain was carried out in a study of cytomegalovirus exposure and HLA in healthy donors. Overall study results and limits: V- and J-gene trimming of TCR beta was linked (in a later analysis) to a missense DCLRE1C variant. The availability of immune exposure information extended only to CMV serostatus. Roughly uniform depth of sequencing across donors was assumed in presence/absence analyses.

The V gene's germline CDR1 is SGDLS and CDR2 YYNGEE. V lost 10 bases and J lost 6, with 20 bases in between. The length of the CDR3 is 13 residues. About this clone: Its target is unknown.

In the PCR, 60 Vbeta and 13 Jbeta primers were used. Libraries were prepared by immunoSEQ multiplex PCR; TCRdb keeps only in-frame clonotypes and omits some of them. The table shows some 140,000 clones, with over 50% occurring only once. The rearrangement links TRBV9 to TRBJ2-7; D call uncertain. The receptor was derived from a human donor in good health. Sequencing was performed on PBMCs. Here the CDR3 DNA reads TGTGCCGCGGCCGGCAGCCTCGATGGCGAGCAGTACTTC. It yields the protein CAAAGSLDGEQYF.